These 19 T cell receptor beta chains originate from one sample sequenced in a study of cytomegalovirus exposure and HLA in healthy donors. Primers included in the PCR were 60 Vbeta and 13 Jbeta primers. Sequenced by immunoSEQ multiplex PCR; TCRdb stores in-frame clones only, minus some. The sample records 160,000 or so clones, around 76% being singletons. The sample taken for sequencing was PBMCs. Receptors originate from a woman aged 40 to 50 in good health and CMV-seronegative.

The rearrangement links TRBV5-1 to TRBJ2-7; the match to TRBD2 covers 8 bases. This CDR3 has 15 amino acids. Trimming took 0 bases from V and 4 from J; bases not matched to a gene: 6. Germline values: CDR1 SGHRS, CDR2 YFSETQ. This CDR3 reads CASSLGVAGTYEQYF. The CDR3 DNA follows: TGCGCCAGCAGCTTGGGAGTAGCGGGAACTTACGAGCAGTACTTC.

CDR3 sequence reads: CASSLGAGRDYEQYF. CDR3 DNA: TGCGCCAGCAGCTTGGGTGCGGGGCGCGACTACGAGCAGTACTTC. The rearrangement links TRBV5-1 to TRBJ2-7; D perhaps matches TRBD2 (6 bases). Germline lookup yields CDR1 SGHRS and CDR2 YFSETQ. CDR3 length: 15 amino acids. V lost 0 bases and J lost 3, with 13 bases in between.

The chain joins TRBV6-4 to TRBJ2-2; D is perhaps TRBD1 (6 bases). Germline V CDR1 and CDR2: MRHNA, SNTAGT. The CDR3 contains 16 residues. Trimming shortened V by 0 bases and J by 2 bases, and 10 bases separated the two germline ends. The DNA of the CDR3 is TGTGCCAGCAGTGACTCCGGGACACTTAACACCGGGGAGCTGTTTTTT. Translated, it gives CASSDSGTLNTGELFF.

The table lists this clone with a count of one. This chain's CDR3 is CAISESVGLVPNTGELFF. The CDR3 DNA reads as TGTGCCATCAGTGAATCAGTGGGACTAGTACCGAACACCGGGGAGCTGTTTTTT. This rearrangement joins TRBV10-3 to TRBJ2-2; 8 bases align to TRBD2. The V segment lost 3 bases and the J segment 0 bases; nucleotides outside the gene matches: 9. The CDR3 runs to 18 residues. Germline V gene lookup returns CDR1 ENHRY and CDR2 SYGVKD.

The CDR3 region has the DNA TGTGCCAGCAGTTACGAGGGAGGAGTGGGGGGCTACACCTTC. Translating it yields CASSYEGGVGGYTF. The rearrangement links TRBV6-6 to TRBJ1-2; D not resolved. The CDR3 runs to 14 residues. Trimming left V 2 bases short and J 8 bases short, with 15 bases between. Germline CDR1 MNHNY, CDR2 SVGAGI (reference sequence).

About this clone: Compared with germline, one end of the junction differs, possibly owing to a read error. The V call is TRBV10-1, the J call TRBJ1-1; D gene ambiguous. CDR3 length equals 13 residues. Germline lookup yields CDR1 WNHNN and CDR2 SYGVQD (reference sequence). The DNA for the CDR3 is TGCGCCAGCACCCGGACGGGGAACACTGAAGCTTCCTTT. Translating gives CASTRTGNTEASF.

The chain carries TRBV28 and TRBJ2-2, with a tentative D call TRBD2 (5 bases). Trimming cost V 1 base and J 6 bases, with 12 bases left between them. The CDR3 covers 15 residues. The germline gives CDR1 MDHEN, CDR2 SYDVKM. CDR3 nucleotides: TGTGCCAGCAGTTTATCTACAGAGAGGGCCGGGGAGCTGTTTTTT. It yields the protein CASSLSTERAGELFF.

In its sample, this clone was seen once. This rearrangement joins TRBV6-1 to TRBJ2-2; D may be TRBD2 (5 bases). Trimming stripped 9 bases from V and 4 bases from J, with 18 bases between. CDR1 is MNHNS and CDR2 is SASEGT in the germline V gene. The CDR3 runs to 15 residues. The CDR3: CASTGRTGSTGELFF. In nucleotides, the CDR3 is TGTGCCAGTACCGGAAGGACGGGATCCACCGGGGAGCTGTTTTTT.

This chain links TRBV7-8 with TRBJ2-1; possibly TRBD1 for D (6 bases). Germline lookup yields CDR1 SGHVS and CDR2 FQNEAQ. The CDR3 spans 15 residues. Trimming removed 4 bases from V and 3 bases from J, with 13 bases in between. CDR3 loop: CASSSQGVGYNEQFF. The CDR3 DNA reads TGTGCCAGCAGCTCACAGGGAGTTGGCTACAATGAGCAGTTCTTC.

The J gene is TRBJ1-2, the V gene TRBV11-2; D gene ambiguous. Germline-derived CDR1 and CDR2 are SGHAT and FQNNGV. The CDR3 runs 11 residues. V was shortened by 4 bases and J by 6 bases, with 6 bases between the two germline ends. The CDR3 DNA follows: TGTGCCAGCAGCTCCCGAGATGGCTACACCTTC. Encoded protein: CASSSRDGYTF.

This clone came up a few times. In nucleotides, the CDR3 is TGTGCCAGCAGTTTCCCCACAGTCTCGTCTGAAGCTTTCTTT. This gives the protein CASSFPTVSSEAFF. This chain connects TRBV28 to TRBJ1-1; D is undetermined. Germline lookup yields CDR1 MDHEN and CDR2 SYDVKM. The germline V and J ends were trimmed by 3 bases and 6 bases, with 14 bases remaining between them. CDR3 length equals 14 residues.

J is TRBJ2-2 and V is TRBV7-9, with D possibly TRBD1 on 6 matching bases. Trimming removed 5 bases from V and 0 bases from J, with 19 bases in between. Germline V CDR1 and CDR2: SEHNR, FQNEAQ (reference sequence). CDR3 length equals 18 residues. The CDR3 loop is CASSPYGAGDTNTGELFF. CDR3 bases: TGTGCCAGCAGCCCTTATGGGGCAGGGGATACGAACACCGGGGAGCTGTTTTTT.

Details on this clone: Relative to the germline gene, one junction end is altered; a read error may explain this. The CDR3 region is CASSLYPGGDGTYKQYF. CDR3 bases: TGCGCCAGCAGCTTGTATCCGGGGGGTGATGGTACCTACAAGCAGTACTTC. The chain carries TRBV5-1 and TRBJ2-7; 7 bases map to TRBD2. CDR3 length: 17 residues. Germline V gives CDR1 SGHRS, CDR2 YFSETQ.

This clone showed up just a few times. V and J are TRBV28 and TRBJ1-1; D might be TRBD1 (5 bases). Trimming cost V 5 bases and J 0 bases, with 16 bases left between them. Germline CDR1 is MDHEN and CDR2 is SYDVKM. This CDR3 spans 16 amino acids. The CDR3 DNA reads TGTGCCAGCAGTCCCATGGGGGGGACCATGAACACTGAAGCTTTCTTT. It specifies CASSPMGGTMNTEAFF.

Remarks on this clone: Here the CDR3 omits its conserved ending phenylalanine or tryptophan, so a read error is the likely source. The DNA is omitted, as the CDR3 cannot be located on it reliably, and the CDR3 follows TCRdb's listing. The rearrangement uses TRBV27 and TRBJ1-2; TRBD1, the table's D call, lacks a check against the DNA. The germline V gene encodes CDR1 MNHEY and CDR2 SMNVEV (reference sequence). The CDR3 adds up to 12 amino acids, both ends counted. CDR3: CASSSGQRAFVM.

This sequence joins TRBV9 and TRBJ2-3; the match to TRBD2 covers 14 bases. With V trimmed by 2 bases and J by 0 bases, 8 bases remained unmatched. The germline V gene has CDR1 SGDLS and CDR2 YYNGEE. The CDR3 sequence is 19 residues long. This chain's CDR3 is CASSVAGLAGEGSTDTQYF. Written as DNA, the CDR3 is TGTGCCAGCAGCGTGGCGGGACTAGCGGGAGAAGGAAGCACAGATACGCAGTATTTT.

The rearrangement joins TRBV28 to TRBJ1-1, with unresolved D. Germline CDR1 MDHEN, CDR2 SYDVKM. The CDR3 totals 14 residues. V lost 6 bases to trimming and J lost 1 base, with 12 bases between them. CDR3 sequence reads: CASSLTSRNTEAFF. The CDR3 nucleotides are TGTGCCAGCAGCCTTACCTCGAGGAACACTGAAGCTTTCTTT.

The gene calls are TRBV20-1 and TRBJ1-3; no definite D call. Trimming removed 6 bases at V and 3 bases at J, with 6 bases between. CDR1 and CDR2 (germline): DFQATT, SNEGSKA (reference sequence). The CDR3 covers 11 residues. CDR3 DNA: TGCAGTGCCCCAGATGGAAACACCATATATTTT. This gives the protein CSAPDGNTIYF.

The V call is TRBV30, the J call TRBJ1-3, with D perhaps matching TRBD1 (5 bases). CDR3 size: 14 residues. The germline V gene has CDR1 GTSNPN and CDR2 SVGIG (reference sequence). V was cut by 0 bases and J by 4 bases, with 10 bases left in between. The CDR3 here is CAWSVGAWGNTIYF. As DNA, the CDR3 is TGTGCCTGGAGTGTAGGGGCTTGGGGAAACACCATATATTTT.